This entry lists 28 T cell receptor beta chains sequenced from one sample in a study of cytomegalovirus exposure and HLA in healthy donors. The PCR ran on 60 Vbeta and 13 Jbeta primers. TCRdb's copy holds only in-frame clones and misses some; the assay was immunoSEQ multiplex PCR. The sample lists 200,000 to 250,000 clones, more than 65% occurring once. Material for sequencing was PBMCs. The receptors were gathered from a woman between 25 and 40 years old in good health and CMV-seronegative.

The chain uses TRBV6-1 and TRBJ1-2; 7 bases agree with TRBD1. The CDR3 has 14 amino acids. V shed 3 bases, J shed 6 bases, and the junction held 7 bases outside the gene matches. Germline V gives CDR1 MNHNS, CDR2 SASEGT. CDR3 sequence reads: CASSDQRGPDGYTF. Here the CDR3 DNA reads TGTGCCAGCAGTGACCAAAGGGGGCCCGATGGCTACACCTTC.

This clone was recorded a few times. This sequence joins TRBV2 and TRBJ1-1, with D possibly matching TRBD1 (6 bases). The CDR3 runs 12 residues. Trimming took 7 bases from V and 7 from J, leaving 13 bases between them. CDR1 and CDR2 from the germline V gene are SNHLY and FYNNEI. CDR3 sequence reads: CASTGDILEAFF. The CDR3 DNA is TGTGCCAGCACCGGGGACATTCTTGAAGCTTTCTTT.

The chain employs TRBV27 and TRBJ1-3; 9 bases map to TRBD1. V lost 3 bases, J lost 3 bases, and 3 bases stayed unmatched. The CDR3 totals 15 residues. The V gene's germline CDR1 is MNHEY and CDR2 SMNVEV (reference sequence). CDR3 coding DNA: TGTGCCAGCAGTTTCACAGGGGGCTTTGGAAACACCATATATTTT. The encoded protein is CASSFTGGFGNTIYF.

The chain's CDR3 is CASSSSENTEAFF. The CDR3 DNA sequence: TGCGCCAGCAGCTCTTCAGAGAACACTGAAGCTTTCTTT. The chain links TRBV5-1 to TRBJ1-1; D gene ambiguous. Trimming took 3 bases from V and 1 from J, leaving 7 bases between them. The CDR3 totals 13 residues. CDR1 SGHRS and CDR2 YFSETQ come from the germline V gene.

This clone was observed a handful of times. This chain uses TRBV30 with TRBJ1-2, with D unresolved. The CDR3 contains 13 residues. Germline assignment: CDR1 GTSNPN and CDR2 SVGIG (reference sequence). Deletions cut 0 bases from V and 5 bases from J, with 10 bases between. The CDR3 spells CAWSVQQIYGYTF. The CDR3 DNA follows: TGTGCCTGGAGTGTACAACAGATTTATGGCTACACCTTC.

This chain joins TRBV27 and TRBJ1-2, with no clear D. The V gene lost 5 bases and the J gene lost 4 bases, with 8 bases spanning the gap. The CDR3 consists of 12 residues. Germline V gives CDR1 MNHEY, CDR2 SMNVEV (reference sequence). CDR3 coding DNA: TGTGCCAGCAGTCCCAACAGCTATGGCTACACCTTC. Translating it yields CASSPNSYGYTF.

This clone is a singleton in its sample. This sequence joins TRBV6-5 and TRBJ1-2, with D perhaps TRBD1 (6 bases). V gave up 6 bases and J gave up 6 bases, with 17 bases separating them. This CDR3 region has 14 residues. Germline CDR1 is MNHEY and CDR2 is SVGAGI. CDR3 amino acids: CASRPRGLEDGYTF. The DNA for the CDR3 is TGTGCCAGCAGACCCAGGGGATTGGAGGATGGCTACACCTTC.

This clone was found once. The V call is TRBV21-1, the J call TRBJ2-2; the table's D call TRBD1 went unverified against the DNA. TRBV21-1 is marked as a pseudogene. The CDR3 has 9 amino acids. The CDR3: CASGLELFF. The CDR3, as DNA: TGTGCCAGCGGCTTGGAGCTGTTTTTT.

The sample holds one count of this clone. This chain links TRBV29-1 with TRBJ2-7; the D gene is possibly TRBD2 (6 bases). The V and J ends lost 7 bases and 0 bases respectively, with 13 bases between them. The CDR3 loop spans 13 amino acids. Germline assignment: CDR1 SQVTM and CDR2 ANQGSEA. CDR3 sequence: CSARDGSSYEQYF. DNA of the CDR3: TGCAGCGCCCGGGACGGGAGCTCCTACGAGCAGTACTTC.

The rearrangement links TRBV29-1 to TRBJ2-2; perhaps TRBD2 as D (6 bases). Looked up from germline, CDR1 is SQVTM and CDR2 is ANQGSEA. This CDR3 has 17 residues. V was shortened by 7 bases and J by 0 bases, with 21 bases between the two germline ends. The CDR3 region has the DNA TGCAGCGGCAAAGGGGAGGTGGGCAGACCGAACACCGGGGAGCTGTTTTTT. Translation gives CSGKGEVGRPNTGELFF.

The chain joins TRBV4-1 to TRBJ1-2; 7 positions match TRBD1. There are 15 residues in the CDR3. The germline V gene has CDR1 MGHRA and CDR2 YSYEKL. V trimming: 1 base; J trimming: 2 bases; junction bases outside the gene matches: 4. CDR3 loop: CASSQGYRGNYGYTF. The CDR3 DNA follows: TGCGCCAGCAGCCAAGGGTACAGGGGAAACTATGGCTACACCTTC.

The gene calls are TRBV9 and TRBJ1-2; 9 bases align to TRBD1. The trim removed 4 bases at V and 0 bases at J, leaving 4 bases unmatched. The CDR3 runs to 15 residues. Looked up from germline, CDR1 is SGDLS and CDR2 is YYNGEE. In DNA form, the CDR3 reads TGTGCCAGCAGCTACGGACAGGGGACTAACTATGGCTACACCTTC. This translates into CASSYGQGTNYGYTF.

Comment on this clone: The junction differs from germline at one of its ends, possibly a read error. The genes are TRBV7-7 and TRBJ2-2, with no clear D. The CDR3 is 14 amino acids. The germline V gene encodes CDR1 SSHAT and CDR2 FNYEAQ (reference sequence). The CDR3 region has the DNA TGTGCTAGCAGCTTAGCCAAGAACACCGGGGAGCTGTTTTTT. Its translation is CASSLAKNTGELFF.

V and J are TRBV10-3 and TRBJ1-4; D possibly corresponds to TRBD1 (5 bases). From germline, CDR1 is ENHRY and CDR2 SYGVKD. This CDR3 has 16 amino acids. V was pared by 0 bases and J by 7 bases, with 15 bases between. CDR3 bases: TGTGCCATCAGTGAGTCAAAAGGTGGGGCAGGTGAAAAACTGTTTTTT. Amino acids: CAISESKGGAGEKLFF.

The CDR3 DNA is TGTGCCAGCAGCCCATCGGACAGAGCCGATGAAGCTTTCTTT. Translation: CASSPSDRADEAFF. This chain connects TRBV7-9 to TRBJ1-1; D may be TRBD1 (6 bases). The CDR3 is made up of 14 amino acids. V dropped 5 bases and J dropped 7 bases, with 17 bases sitting between them. The germline CDR1 and CDR2 sequences are SEHNR and FQNEAQ (reference sequence).

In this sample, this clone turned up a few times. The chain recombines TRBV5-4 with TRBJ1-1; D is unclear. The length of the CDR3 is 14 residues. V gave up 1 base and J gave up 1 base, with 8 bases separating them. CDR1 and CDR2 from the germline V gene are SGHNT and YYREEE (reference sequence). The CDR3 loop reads CASSLSRGNTEAFF. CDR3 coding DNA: TGTGCCAGCAGCTTGTCGAGAGGGAACACTGAAGCTTTCTTT.

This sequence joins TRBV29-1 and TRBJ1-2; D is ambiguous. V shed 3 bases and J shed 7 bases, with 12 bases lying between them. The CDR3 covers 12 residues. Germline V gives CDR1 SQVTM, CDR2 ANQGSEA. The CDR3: CSVDGSVSGYTF. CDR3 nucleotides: TGCAGCGTTGACGGGAGTGTGAGTGGCTACACCTTC.

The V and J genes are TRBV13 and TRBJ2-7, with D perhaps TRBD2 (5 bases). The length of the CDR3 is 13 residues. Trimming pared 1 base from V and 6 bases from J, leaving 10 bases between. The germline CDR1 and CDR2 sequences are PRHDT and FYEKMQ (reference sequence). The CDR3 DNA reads TGTGCCAGCAGCTTAGACGGACTGCCCGAGCAGTACTTC. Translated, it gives CASSLDGLPEQYF. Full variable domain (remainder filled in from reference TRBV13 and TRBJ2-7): AAGVIQSPRHLIKEKRETATLKCYPIPRHDTVYWYQQGPGQDPQFLISFYEKMQSDKGSIPDRFSAQQFSDYHSELNMSSLELGDSALYFCASSLDGLPEQYFGPGTRLTVT.

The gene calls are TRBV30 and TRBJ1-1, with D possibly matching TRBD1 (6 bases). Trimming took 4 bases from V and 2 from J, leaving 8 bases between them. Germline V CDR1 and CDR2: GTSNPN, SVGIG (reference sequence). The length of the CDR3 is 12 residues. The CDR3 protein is CAWIRGNTEAFF. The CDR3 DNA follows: TGTGCCTGGATCAGGGGAAACACTGAAGCTTTCTTT.

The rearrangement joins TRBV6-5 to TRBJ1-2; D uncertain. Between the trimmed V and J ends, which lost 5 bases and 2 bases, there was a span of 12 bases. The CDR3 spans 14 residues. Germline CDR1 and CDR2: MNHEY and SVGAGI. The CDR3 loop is CASSPSSGNYGYTF. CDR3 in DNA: TGTGCCAGCAGTCCCTCTTCGGGGAACTATGGCTACACCTTC.

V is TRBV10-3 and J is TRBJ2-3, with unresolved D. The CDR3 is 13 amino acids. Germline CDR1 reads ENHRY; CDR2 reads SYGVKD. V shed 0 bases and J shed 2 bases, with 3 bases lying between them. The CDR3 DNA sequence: TGTGCCATCAGTGAGTCCCTCACAGATACGCAGTATTTT. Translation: CAISESLTDTQYF.

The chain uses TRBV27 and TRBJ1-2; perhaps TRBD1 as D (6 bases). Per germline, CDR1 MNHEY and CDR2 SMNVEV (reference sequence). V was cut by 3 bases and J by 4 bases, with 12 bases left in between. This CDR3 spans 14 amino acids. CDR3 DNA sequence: TGTGCCAGCAGTTTCGGCAGGGGATCCTATGGCTACACCTTC. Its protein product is CASSFGRGSYGYTF.

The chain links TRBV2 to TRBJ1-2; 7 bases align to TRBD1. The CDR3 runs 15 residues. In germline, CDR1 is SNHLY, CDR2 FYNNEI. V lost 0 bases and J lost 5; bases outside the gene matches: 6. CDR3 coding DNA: TGTGCCAGCAGTGAAGCAGTAAAGGGGGCGTATGGCTACACCTTC. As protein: CASSEAVKGAYGYTF.

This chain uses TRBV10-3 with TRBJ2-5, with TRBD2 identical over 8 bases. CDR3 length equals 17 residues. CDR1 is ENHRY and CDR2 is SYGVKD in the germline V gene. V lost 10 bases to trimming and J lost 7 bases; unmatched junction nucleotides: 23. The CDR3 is CATAGTQEDSGTGTQYF. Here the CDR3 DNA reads TGTGCCACCGCGGGGACTCAAGAGGATAGCGGGACCGGGACCCAGTACTTC.

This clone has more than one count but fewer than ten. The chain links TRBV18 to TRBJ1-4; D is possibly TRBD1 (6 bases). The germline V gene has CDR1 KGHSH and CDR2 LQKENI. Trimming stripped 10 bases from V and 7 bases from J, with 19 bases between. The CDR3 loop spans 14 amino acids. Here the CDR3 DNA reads TGTGCCACCCAACCCCGGGGGGCCGGTGAAAAACTGTTTTTT. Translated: CATQPRGAGEKLFF.

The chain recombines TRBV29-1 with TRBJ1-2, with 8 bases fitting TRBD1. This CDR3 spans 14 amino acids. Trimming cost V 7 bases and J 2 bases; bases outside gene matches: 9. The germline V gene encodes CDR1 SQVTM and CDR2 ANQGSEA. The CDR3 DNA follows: TGCAGCGCTCCGGACAGGGAAGCCAACTATGGCTACACCTTC. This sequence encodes CSAPDREANYGYTF.

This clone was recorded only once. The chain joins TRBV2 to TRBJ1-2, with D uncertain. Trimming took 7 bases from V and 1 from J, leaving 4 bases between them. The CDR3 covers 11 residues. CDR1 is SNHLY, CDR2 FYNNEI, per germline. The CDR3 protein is CASKYNYGYTF. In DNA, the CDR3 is TGTGCCAGCAAATATAACTATGGCTACACCTTC.

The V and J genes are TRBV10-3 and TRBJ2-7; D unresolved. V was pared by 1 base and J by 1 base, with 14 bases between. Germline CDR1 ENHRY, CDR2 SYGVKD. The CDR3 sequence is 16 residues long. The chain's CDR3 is CAISEFDQVSSYEQYF. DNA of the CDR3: TGTGCCATCAGTGAGTTCGATCAGGTTTCTTCCTACGAGCAGTACTTC.